This TCR beta chain was sequenced for a study of blood T cell repertoires in COVID-19. This clone has just one count. The method was immunoSEQ multiplex PCR; TCRdb's version includes in-frame clones alone and lacks a portion of them. In the table there are tens of thousands of clones, around nine tenths of which are singletons. Per the germline V gene, CDR1 is MGHRA and CDR2 is YSYEKL. CDR3 length: 15 amino acids. The V segment lost 4 bases and the J segment 1 base; nucleotides outside the gene matches: 4. The receptor comes from a woman between 35 and 50 years old with acute or convalescent COVID-19. Sequencing was performed on peripheral blood. The rearrangement links TRBV4-1 to TRBJ1-3, with 7 bases aligning to TRBD1. CDR3 in DNA: TGCGCCAGCAGCCCGACAGGGCGGTCTGGAAACACCATATATTTT. It yields the protein CASSPTGRSGNTIYF.